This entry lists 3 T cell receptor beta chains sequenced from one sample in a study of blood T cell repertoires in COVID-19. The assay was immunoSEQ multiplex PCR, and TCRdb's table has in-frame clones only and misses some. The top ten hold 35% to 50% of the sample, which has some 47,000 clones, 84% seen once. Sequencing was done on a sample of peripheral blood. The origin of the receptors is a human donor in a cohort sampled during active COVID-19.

The CDR3: CASIRDLTTETQYF. CDR3 DNA: TGTGCCAGCATTAGGGACTTGACTACAGAGACCCAGTACTTC. The genes are TRBV2 and TRBJ2-5; D is possibly TRBD2 (6 bases). The CDR3 covers 14 residues. V dropped 7 bases and J dropped 4 bases, with 16 bases sitting between them. The germline V gene encodes CDR1 SNHLY and CDR2 FYNNEI.

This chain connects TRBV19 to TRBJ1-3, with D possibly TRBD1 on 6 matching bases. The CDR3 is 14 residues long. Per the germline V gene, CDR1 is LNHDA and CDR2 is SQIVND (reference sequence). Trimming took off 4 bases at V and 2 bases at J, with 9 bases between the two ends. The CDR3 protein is CASSTGEPGNTIYF. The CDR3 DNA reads TGTGCCAGTAGTACAGGGGAACCTGGAAACACCATATATTTT.

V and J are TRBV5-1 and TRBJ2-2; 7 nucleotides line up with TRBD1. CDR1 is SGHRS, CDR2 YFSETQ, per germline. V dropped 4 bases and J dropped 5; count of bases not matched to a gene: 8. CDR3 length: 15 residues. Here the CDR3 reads CASSKLLTGTGELFF. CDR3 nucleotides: TGCGCCAGCAGCAAATTGCTGACAGGGACCGGGGAGCTGTTTTTT.